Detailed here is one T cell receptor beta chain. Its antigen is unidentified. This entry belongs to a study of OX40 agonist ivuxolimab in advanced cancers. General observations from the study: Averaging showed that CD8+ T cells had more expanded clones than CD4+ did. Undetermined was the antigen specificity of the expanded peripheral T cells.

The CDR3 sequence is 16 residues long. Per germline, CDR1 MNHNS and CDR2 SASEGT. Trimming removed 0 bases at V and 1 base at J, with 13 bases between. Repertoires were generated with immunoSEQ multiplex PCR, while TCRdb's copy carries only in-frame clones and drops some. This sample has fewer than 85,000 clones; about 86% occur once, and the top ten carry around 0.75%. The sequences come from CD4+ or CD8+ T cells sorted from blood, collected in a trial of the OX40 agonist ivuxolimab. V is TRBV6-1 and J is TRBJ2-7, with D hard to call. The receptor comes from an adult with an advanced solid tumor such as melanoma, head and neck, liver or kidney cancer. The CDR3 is CASSEAGGVRSYEQYF. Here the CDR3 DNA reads TGTGCCAGCAGTGAAGCGGGCGGCGTCCGATCCTACGAGCAGTACTTC.